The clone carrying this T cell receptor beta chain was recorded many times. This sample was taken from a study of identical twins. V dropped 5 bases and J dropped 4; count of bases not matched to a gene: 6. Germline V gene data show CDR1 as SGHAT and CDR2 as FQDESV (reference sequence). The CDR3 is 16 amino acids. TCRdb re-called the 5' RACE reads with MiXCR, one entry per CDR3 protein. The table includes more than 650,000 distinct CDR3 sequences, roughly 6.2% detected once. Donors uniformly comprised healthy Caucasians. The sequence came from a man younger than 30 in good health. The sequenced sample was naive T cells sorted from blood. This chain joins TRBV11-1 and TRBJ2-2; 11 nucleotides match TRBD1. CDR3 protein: CASSRRGQGVTGELFF. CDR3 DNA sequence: TGTGCCAGCAGCAGGCGGGGACAGGGGGTCACCGGGGAGCTGTTTTTT.